This entry lists 6 T cell receptor beta chains sequenced from one sample in a study of cytomegalovirus exposure and HLA in healthy donors. Both 60 Vbeta primers and 13 Jbeta primers went into the PCR. The protocol was immunoSEQ multiplex PCR, while the TCRdb copy is restricted to in-frame clones and leaves out a portion. The sample lists 70,000 to 80,000 clones; roughly four fifths were seen once. Sample: PBMCs. The receptors originated from a young man in good health and CMV-seronegative.

The genes are TRBV2 and TRBJ2-2; 10 bases align to TRBD2. The CDR3 covers 18 residues. Looked up from germline, CDR1 is SNHLY and CDR2 is FYNNEI. Losses at the gene ends were 4 bases for V and 7 bases for J; bases not matched to a gene: 15. The CDR3 loop reads CASSGSRSGRASIGELFF. The DNA for the CDR3 is TGTGCCAGCAGTGGGTCGAGGAGCGGGAGGGCCTCTATCGGGGAGCTGTTTTTT.

The table lists this clone with a few counts. The gene calls are TRBV19 and TRBJ1-2; 7 bases fit TRBD1. V dropped 9 bases and J dropped 8; count of bases not matched to a gene: 3. The CDR3 runs 10 residues. Germline V gene data show CDR1 as LNHDA and CDR2 as SQIVND (reference sequence). CDR3: CASGQAGYTF. As DNA, the CDR3 is TGTGCCAGCGGACAGGCCGGCTACACCTTC.

The rearrangement uses TRBV15 and TRBJ2-2; TRBD1 might be the D (5 bases). The CDR3 contains 13 residues. Germline values: CDR1 LNHNV, CDR2 YYDKDF (reference sequence). V lost 8 bases to trimming and J lost 2 bases, with 9 bases between them. The CDR3 sequence is CATGARNTGELFF. The CDR3 DNA reads as TGTGCCACCGGGGCTCGTAACACCGGGGAGCTGTTTTTT.

Note on this clone: A junction end diverges from the germline sequence, so it may reflect a read error. This chain connects TRBV7-3 to TRBJ1-1, with TRBD1 matching 8 bases. Looked up from germline, CDR1 is SGHTA and CDR2 is FQGTGA. This CDR3 has 14 residues. The CDR3 reads CSSSSQGEGTEAFF. CDR3 nucleotides: TGTTCCAGCAGCTCACAGGGGGAAGGCACTGAAGCTTTCTTT.

Only a few counts were recorded for this clone. This sequence joins TRBV6-4 and TRBJ2-3; 10 positions agree with TRBD2. Germline CDR1 and CDR2: MRHNA and SNTAGT. Germline trimming cut 3 bases from V and 4 bases from J; bases unmatched to any gene: 4. The CDR3 runs 15 residues. CDR3 bases: TGTGCCAGCAGTGAAACTAGCGGGGAGGCAGATACGCAGTATTTT. This sequence encodes CASSETSGEADTQYF.

The J gene is TRBJ2-7, the V gene TRBV7-6, with D unclear. This CDR3 comprises 17 residues. V gave up 1 base and J gave up 3 bases, with 19 bases separating them. Germline-derived CDR1 and CDR2 are SGHVS and FNYEAQ. As DNA, the CDR3 is TGTGCCAGCAGCTTAGGGGTCAACACCGAGACACGCTACGAGCAGTACTTC. It is translated as CASSLGVNTETRYEQYF.